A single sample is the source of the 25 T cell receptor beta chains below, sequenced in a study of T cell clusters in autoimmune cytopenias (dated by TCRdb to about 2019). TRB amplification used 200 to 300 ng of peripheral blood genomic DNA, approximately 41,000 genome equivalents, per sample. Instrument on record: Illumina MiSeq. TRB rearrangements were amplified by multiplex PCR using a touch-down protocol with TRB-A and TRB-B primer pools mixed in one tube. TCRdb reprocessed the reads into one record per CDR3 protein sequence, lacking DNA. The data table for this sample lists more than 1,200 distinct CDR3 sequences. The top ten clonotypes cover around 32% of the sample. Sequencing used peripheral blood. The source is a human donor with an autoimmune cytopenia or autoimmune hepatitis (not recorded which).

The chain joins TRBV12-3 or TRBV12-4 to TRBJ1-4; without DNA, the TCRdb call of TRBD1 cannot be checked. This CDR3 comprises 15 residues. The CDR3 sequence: CASRGQALFNEKLFF.

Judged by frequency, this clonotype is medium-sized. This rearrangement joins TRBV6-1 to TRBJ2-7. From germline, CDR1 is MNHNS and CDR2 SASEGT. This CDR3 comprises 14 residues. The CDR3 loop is CASSEAGETYEQYF.

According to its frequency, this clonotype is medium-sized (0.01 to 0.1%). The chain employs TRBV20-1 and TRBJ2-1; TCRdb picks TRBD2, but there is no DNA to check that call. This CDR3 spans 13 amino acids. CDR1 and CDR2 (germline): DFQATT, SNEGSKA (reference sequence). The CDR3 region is CSASKASGGEQFF.

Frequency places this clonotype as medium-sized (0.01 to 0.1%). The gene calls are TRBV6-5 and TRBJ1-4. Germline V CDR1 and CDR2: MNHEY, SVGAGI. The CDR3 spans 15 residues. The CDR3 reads CASSPSPQLYEKLFF.

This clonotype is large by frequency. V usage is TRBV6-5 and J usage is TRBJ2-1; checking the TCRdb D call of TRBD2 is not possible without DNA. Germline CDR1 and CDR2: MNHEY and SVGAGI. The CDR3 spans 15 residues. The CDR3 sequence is CASSSSGGARNEQFF.

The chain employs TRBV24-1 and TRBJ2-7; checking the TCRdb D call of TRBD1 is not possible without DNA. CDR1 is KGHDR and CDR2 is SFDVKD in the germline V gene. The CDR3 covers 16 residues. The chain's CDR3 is CATSDSISGTQGEQYF.

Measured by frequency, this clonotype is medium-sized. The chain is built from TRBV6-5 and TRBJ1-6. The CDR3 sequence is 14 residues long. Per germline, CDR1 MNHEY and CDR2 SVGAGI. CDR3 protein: CASSEVLDNSPLHF.

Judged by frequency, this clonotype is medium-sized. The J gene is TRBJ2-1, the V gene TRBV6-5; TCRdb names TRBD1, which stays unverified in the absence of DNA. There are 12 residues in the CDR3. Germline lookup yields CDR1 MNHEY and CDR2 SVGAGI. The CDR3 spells CASSSLGQRQFF.

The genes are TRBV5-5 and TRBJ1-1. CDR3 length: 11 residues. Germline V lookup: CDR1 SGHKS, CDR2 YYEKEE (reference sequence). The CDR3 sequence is CASSVTVEAFF.

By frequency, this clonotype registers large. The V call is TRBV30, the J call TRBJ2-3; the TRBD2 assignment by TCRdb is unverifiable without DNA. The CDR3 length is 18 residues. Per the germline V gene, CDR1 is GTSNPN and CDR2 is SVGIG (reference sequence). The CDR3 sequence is CAWSPIAGTSGGANTQYF.

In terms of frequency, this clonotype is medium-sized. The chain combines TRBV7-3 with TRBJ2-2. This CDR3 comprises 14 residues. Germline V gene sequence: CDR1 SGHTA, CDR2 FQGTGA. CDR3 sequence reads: CASSRQYGPGELFF.

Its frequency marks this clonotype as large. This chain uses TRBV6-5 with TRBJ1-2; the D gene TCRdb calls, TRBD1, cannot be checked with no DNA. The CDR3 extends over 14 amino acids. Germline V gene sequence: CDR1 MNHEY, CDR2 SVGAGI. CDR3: CASSRDRGKSRYTF.

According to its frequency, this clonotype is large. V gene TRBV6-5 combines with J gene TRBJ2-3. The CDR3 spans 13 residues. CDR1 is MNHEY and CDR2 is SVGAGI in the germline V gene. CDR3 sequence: CASSLQSTDTQYF.

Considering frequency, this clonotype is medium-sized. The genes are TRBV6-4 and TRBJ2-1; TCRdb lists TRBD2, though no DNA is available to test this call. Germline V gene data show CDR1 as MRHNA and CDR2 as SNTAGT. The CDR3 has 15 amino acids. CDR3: CASSPLAGRYNEQFF.

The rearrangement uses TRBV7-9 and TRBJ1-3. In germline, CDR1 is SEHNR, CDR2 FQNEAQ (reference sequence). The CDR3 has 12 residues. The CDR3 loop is CASSFEGNTIYF. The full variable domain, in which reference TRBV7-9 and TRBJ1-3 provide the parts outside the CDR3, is DTGVSQNPRHKITKRGQNVTFRCDPISEHNRLYWYRQTLGQGPEFLTYFQNEAQLEKSRLLSDRFSAERPKGSFSTLEIQRTEQGDSAMYLCASSFEGNTIYFGEGSWLTVV.

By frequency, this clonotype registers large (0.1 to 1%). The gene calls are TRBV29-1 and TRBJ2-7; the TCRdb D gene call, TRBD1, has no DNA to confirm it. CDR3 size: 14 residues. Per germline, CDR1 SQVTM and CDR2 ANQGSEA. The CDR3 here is CSYVGGGRTYEQYF.

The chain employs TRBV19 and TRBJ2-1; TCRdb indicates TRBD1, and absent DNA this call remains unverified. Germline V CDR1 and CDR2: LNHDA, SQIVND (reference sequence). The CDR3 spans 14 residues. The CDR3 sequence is CASSILDRQNEQFF.

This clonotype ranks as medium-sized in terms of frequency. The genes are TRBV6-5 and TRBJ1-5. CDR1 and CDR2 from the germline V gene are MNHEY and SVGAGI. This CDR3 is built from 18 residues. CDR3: CASSYVALGRVSNQPQHF.

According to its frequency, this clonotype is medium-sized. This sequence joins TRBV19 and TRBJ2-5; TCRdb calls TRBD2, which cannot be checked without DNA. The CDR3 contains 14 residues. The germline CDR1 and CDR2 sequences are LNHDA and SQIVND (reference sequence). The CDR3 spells CASRDGRARETQYF.

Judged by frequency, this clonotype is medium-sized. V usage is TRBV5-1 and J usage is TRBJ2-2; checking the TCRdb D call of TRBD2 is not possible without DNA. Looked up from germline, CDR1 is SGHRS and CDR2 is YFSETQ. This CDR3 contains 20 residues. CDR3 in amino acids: CASSLAVTSGGAANTGELFF.

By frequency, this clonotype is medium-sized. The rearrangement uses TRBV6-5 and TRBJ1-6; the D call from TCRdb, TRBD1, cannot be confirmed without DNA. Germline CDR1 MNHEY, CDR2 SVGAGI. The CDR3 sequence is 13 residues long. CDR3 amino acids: CASAGVFSSPLHF.

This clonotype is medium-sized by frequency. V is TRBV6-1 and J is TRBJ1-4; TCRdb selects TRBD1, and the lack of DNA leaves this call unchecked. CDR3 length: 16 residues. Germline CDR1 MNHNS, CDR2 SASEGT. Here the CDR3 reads CASHLGFPPTNEKLFF.

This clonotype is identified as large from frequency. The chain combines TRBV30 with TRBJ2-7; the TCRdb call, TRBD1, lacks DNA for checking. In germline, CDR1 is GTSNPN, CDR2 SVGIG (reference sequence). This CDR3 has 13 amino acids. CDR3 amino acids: CAWTRDRPREQYF. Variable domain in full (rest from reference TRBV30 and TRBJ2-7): SQTIHQWPATLVQPVGSPLSLECTVEGTSNPNLYWYRQAAGRGLQLLFYSVGIGQISSEVPQNLSASRPQDRQFILSSKKLLLSDSGFYLCAWTRDRPREQYFGPGTRLTVT.

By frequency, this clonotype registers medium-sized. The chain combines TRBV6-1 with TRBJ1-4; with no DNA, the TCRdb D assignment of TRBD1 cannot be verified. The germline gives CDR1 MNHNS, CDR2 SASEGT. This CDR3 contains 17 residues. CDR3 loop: CASSEALLAGGAEKLFF.

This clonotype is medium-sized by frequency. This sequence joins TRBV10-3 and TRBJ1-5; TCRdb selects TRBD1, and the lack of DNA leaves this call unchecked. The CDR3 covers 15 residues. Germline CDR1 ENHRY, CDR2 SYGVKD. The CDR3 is CAISEQGSGNQPQHF.